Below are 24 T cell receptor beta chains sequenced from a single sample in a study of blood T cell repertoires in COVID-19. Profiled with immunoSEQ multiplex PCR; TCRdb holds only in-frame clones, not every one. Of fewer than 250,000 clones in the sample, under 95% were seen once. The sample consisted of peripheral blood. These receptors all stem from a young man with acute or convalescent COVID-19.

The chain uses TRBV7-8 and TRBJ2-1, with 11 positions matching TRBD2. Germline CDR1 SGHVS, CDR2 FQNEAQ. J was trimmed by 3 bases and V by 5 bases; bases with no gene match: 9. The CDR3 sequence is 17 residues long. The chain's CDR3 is CASSGSGLADFYNEQFF. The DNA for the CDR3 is TGTGCCAGCAGCGGATCGGGACTAGCGGACTTCTACAATGAGCAGTTCTTC.

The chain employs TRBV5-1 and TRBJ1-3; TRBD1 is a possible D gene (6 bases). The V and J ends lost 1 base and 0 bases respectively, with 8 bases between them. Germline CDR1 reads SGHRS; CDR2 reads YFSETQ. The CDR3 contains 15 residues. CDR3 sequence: CASSLQGTSGNTIYF. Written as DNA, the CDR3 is TGCGCCAGCAGCTTGCAGGGGACCTCTGGAAACACCATATATTTT.

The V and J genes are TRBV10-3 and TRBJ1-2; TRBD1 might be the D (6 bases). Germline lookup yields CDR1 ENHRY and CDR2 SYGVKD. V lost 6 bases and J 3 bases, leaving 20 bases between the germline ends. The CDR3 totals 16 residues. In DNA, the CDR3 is TGTGCCATCAGAGTTTACGGAGGGGGGGCCGACTATGGCTACACCTTC. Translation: CAIRVYGGGADYGYTF.

The CDR3 spells CASSPTGGYQETQYF. Written as DNA, the CDR3 is TGTGCCAGCAGCCCCACAGGGGGGTACCAAGAGACCCAGTACTTC. The J gene is TRBJ2-5, the V gene TRBV6-5; TRBD1 matches at 8 bases. Germline CDR1 reads MNHEY; CDR2 reads SVGAGI. Germline trimming cut 6 bases from V and 0 bases from J; bases unmatched to any gene: 6. The CDR3 loop spans 15 amino acids.

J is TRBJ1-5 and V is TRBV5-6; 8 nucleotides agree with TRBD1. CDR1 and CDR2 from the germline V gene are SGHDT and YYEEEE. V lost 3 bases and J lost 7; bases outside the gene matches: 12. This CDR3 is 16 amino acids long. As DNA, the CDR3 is TGTGCCAGCAGCTCTCCAGGGGGCCAGGTTGGACAGCCCCAGCATTTT. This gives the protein CASSSPGGQVGQPQHF.

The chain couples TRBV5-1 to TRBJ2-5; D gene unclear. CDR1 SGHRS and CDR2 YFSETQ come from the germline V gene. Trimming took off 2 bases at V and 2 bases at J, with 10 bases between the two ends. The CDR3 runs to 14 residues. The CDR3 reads CASSFMLTQETQYF. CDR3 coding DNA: TGCGCCAGCAGCTTCATGCTCACTCAAGAGACCCAGTACTTC.

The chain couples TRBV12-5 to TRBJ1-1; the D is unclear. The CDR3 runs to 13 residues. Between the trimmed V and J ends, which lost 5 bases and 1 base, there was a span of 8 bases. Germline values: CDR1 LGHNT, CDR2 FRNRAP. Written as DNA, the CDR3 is TGTGCTAGTGGTACCTCAGGGAACACTGAAGCTTTCTTT. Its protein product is CASGTSGNTEAFF.

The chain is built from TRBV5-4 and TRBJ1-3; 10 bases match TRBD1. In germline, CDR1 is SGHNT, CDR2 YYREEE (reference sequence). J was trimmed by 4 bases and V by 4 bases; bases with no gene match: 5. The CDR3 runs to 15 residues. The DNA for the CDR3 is TGTGCCAGCAGCAACGGGGACAGGGGAGGAAACACCATATATTTT. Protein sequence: CASSNGDRGGNTIYF. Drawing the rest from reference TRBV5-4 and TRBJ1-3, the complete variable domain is ETGVTQSPTHLIKTRGQQVTLRCSSQSGHNTVSWYQQALGQGPQFIFQYYREEENGRGNFPPRFSGLQFPNYSSELNVNALELDDSALYLCASSNGDRGGNTIYFGEGSWLTVV.

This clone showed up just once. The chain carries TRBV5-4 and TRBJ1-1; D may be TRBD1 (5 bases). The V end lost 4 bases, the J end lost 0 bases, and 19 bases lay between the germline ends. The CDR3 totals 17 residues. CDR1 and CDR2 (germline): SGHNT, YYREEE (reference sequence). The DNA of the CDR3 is TGTGCCAGCAGCCCGACCGTTCGACAGCACTTGAACACTGAAGCTTTCTTT. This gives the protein CASSPTVRQHLNTEAFF.

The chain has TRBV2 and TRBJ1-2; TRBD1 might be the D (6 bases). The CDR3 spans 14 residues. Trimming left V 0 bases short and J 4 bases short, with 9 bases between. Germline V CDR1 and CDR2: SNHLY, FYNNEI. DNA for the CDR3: TGTGCCAGCAGTGAAGCTCAGGGGTTCTATGGCTACACCTTC. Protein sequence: CASSEAQGFYGYTF.

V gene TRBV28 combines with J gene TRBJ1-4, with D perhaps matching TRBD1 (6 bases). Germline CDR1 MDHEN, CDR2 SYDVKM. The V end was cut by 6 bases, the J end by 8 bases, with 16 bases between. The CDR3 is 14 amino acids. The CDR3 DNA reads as TGTGCCAGCAGCCTCCCGAGGGGGGGCGAAAAACTGTTTTTT. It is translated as CASSLPRGGEKLFF. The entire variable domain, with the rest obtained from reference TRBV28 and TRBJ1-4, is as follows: DVKVTQSSRYLVKRTGEKVFLECVQDMDHENMFWYRQDPGLGLRLIYFSYDVKMKEKGDIPEGYSVSREKKERFSLILESASTNQTSMYLCASSLPRGGEKLFFGSGTQLSVL.

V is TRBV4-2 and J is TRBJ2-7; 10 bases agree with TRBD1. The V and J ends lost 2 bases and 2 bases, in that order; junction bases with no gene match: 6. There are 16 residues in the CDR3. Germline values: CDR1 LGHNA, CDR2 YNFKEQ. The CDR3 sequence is CASSQKGTGVPYEQYF. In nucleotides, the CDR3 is TGTGCCAGCAGCCAAAAGGGGACAGGGGTCCCCTACGAGCAGTACTTC.

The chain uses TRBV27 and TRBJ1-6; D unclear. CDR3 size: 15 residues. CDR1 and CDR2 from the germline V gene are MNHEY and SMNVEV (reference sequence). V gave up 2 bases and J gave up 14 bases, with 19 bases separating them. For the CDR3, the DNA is TGTGCCAGCAGTTTACTTGCCCGCCAGGCGAAGGCCCTCCACTTT. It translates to CASSLLARQAKALHF.

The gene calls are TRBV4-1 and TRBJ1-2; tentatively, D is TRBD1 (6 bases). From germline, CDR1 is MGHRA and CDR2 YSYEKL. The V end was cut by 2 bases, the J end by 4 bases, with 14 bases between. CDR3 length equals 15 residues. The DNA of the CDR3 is TGCGCCAGCAGCCAAAAGGTCGGGACATTCTATGGCTACACCTTC. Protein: CASSQKVGTFYGYTF.

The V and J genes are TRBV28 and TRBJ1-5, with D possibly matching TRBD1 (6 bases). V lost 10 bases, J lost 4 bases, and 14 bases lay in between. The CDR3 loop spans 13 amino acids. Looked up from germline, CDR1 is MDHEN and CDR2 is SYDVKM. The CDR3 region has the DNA TGTGCCACAGGACAGTTTACTAATCAGCCCCAGCATTTT. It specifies CATGQFTNQPQHF.

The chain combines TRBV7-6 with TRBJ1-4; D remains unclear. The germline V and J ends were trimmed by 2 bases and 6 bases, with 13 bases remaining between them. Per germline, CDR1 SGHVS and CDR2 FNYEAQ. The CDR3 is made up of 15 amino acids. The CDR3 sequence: CASSLLLGRDEKLFF. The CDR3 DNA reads TGTGCCAGCAGCTTACTCCTGGGTCGGGATGAAAAACTGTTTTTT.

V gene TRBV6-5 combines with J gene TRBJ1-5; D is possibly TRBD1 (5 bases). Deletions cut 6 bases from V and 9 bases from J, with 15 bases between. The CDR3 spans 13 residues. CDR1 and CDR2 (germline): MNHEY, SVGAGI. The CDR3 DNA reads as TGTGCCAGCAGCCCCTTCTCCGGGGGGCCCCAGCATTTT. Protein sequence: CASSPFSGGPQHF.

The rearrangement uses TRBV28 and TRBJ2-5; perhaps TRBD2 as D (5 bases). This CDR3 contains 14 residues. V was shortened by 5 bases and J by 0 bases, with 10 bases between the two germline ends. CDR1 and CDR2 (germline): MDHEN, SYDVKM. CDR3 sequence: CASSPRVYQETQYF. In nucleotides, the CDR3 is TGTGCCAGCAGTCCGCGGGTCTACCAAGAGACCCAGTACTTC.

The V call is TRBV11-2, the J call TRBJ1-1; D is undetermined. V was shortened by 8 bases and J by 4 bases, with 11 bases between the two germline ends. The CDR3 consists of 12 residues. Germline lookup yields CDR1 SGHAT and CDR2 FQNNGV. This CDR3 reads CASLHHGTEAFF. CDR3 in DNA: TGTGCCAGCCTCCACCACGGCACTGAAGCTTTCTTT.

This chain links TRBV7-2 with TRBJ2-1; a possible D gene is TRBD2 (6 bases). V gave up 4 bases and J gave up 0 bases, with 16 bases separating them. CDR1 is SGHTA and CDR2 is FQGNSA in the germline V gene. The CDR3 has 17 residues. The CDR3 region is CASSSPFGGSSYNEQFF. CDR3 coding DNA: TGTGCCAGCAGCTCTCCCTTCGGGGGAAGCTCCTACAATGAGCAGTTCTTC.

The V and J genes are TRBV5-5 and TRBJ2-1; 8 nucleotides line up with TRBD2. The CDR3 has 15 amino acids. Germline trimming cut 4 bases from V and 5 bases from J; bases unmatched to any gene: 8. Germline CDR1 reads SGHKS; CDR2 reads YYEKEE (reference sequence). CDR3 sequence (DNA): TGTGCCAGCAGCCGGGGGGGTCTGGATGACAATGAGCAGTTCTTC. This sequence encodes CASSRGGLDDNEQFF.

The CDR3 here is CASSPLRTGNTEAFF. For the CDR3, the DNA is TGTGCCAGCAGCCCACTAAGGACAGGGAACACTGAAGCTTTCTTT. The gene calls are TRBV7-9 and TRBJ1-1, with TRBD1 matching 7 bases. The V segment lost 5 bases and the J segment 1 base; nucleotides outside the gene matches: 7. CDR3 length: 15 amino acids. Germline V gene lookup returns CDR1 SEHNR and CDR2 FQNEAQ (reference sequence).

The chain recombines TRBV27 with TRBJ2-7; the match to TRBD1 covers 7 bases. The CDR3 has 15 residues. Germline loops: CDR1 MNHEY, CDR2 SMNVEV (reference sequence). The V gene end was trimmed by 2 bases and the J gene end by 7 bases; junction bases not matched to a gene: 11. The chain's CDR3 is CASSLARDSYREQYF. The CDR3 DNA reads TGTGCCAGCAGTTTAGCCCGGGACAGCTATCGGGAGCAGTACTTC.

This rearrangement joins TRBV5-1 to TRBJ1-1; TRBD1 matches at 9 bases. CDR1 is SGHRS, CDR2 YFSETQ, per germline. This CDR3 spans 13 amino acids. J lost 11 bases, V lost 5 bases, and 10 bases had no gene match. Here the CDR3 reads CASSEGAQGAAFF. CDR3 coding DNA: TGCGCCAGCAGTGAGGGAGCACAGGGGGCGGCTTTCTTT.